The rows below give T cell receptor beta chains drawn from one sample of a study of shared clonotypes between healthy human individuals. Assay: immunoSEQ multiplex PCR; the TCRdb copy retains only in-frame clones and omits some. The table shows approximately 640,000 clones, with roughly 88% occurring only once. Source material: memory CD8+ T cells from PBMCs. All receptors derive from a man aged 18 to 35 in good health. Some clones in this sample may be carry-over from other donors' samples. Each CDR3 is given with its conserved first and last residue. Fields, in order: V gene, J gene, D gene, clone size, CDR3 DNA, CDR3 protein. D genes are given only for firm matches. Part of the rows lack a size; the others show once, few, many or a class for expanded clones.

TRBV27	TRBJ2-7	TRBD1	NA	TGTGCCAGCAGTTTAGGGACAGTCTCCGAGCAGTACTTC	CASSLGTVSEQYF
TRBV19	TRBJ2-7	NA	NA	TGTGCCAGTAGTAACCGGGACGCCTTCTACGAGCAGTACTTC	CASSNRDAFYEQYF
TRBV27	TRBJ2-1	TRBD2	once	TGTGCCAGCAGTTTAATAGGACTAGCGGGAGTTTTGGATGAGCAGTTCTTC	CASSLIGLAGVLDEQFF
TRBV7-9	TRBJ2-7	NA	NA	TGTGCCAGCAGCTGGTGGGGTGAATACGAGCAGTACTTC	CASSWWGEYEQYF
TRBV7-8	TRBJ2-1	NA	once	TGTGCCAGCAGCCAGAAACAGGGTTTCTCCTACAATGAGCAGTTCTTC	CASSQKQGFSYNEQFF
TRBV7-8	TRBJ2-7	NA	NA	TGTGCCAGCAGCTTAGTTAGGTACGAGCAGTACTTC	CASSLVRYEQYF
TRBV7-6	TRBJ2-2	TRBD1	NA	TGTGCCAGCAGCTTAGTGGGGGACAGGGGAACCGGGGAGCTGTTTTTT	CASSLVGDRGTGELFF
TRBV27	TRBJ2-7	NA	NA	TGTGCCAGCAGTTTAATTCCCAGAATCTACGAGCAGTACTTC	CASSLIPRIYEQYF
TRBV28	TRBJ1-5	NA	NA	TGTGCCAGCAGTTTGTCCGTGGGCAATCAGCCCCAGCATTTT	CASSLSVGNQPQHF
TRBV27	TRBJ2-7	NA	NA	TGTGCGAGTGGCCCCGGGGCCAAAAGACACGAGCAGTACTTC	CASGPGAKRHEQYF
TRBV28	TRBJ1-4	NA	once	TGTGCCAGCAGGAATTATAATGAAAAACTGTTTTTT	CASRNYNEKLFF
TRBV14	TRBJ1-4	NA	NA	TGTGCCAGCAGCCAAGGAGGGTGGGGGACGAAACTGTTTTTT	CASSQGGWGTKLFF
TRBV5-6	TRBJ1-3	TRBD1	NA	TGTGCCAGCAGTGAGGGGGCGTCCGGAAACACCATATATTTT	CASSEGASGNTIYF
TRBV18	TRBJ2-5	NA	once	TGTGCCAGCTCACCTGGACGGACCTCCCAAGAGACCCAGTACTTC	CASSPGRTSQETQYF
TRBV30	TRBJ2-2	TRBD1	NA	TGTGCCGGAGGGGACAGGGGGCGTGGGCTCACCGGGGAGCTGTTTTTT	CAGGDRGRGLTGELFF
TRBV6-5	TRBJ2-1	TRBD2	NA	TGTGCCAGCAGGTCCGGGACTAGGAACAATGAGCAGTTCTTC	CASRSGTRNNEQFF
TRBV12-5	TRBJ2-5	NA	NA	TGTGCTAGTGGTTTGGTAGAACGAATTGGGGAGACCCAGTACTTC	CASGLVERIGETQYF
TRBV12-5	TRBJ1-1	NA	NA	TGTGCTAGTGGTTTGTCCCGGACGGGTAACACTGAAGCTTTCTTT	CASGLSRTGNTEAFF
TRBV5-8	TRBJ1-5	NA	NA	TGTGCCAGCAGCTTAGGGCCTAGCAATCAGCCCCAGCATTTT	CASSLGPSNQPQHF
TRBV6-6	TRBJ2-7	NA	NA	TGTGCCAGCACCCCAGGGGTAATCTACGAGCAGTACTTC	CASTPGVIYEQYF
TRBV29-1	TRBJ2-3	NA	NA	TGCAGCGTGACAGGGAGTAGCGGGGAATTTAACACAGATACGCAGTATTTT	CSVTGSSGEFNTDTQYF
TRBV20-1	TRBJ2-7	NA	NA	TGCAGTGCTAGAGGTGCGTCCGAGCAGTACTTC	CSARGASEQYF